This T cell receptor (beta chain) is from a study of cytomegalovirus exposure and HLA in healthy donors. Study-wide results and limits: In a later analysis, donors in an Asian-associated ancestry cluster reportedly had fewer N-insertions in productive TCRs than the cohort mean. From TCR beta sequences, most subjects' HLA-A and HLA-B alleles were reportedly predicted accurately.

This CDR3 is built from 14 residues. Trimming removed 8 bases from V and 6 bases from J; junction bases left unmatched: 11. Germline values: CDR1 MNHEY, CDR2 SMNVEV (reference sequence). Regarding donors, all were healthy bone marrow donors. The PCR employed 60 Vbeta primers together with 13 Jbeta primers. This table comes from immunoSEQ multiplex PCR, and its TCRdb copy is limited to in-frame clones, with some not included. The sample comprises about 100,000 clones, approximately 80% of which are singletons, and more than 4% rests with the top ten. With regard to this clone: The target antigen is unknown.

This TCR was recovered from a male donor in good health and CMV-seronegative. Sequenced sample: PBMCs. The rearrangement links TRBV27 to TRBJ2-7; 9 bases fit TRBD1. The CDR3 DNA reads as TGTGCCAGCGAGGACAGGGGAGGACCGGGCGAGCAGTACTTC. The encoded protein is CASEDRGGPGEQYF.